A selection of T cell receptor beta chains follows, all from one sample in a study of T cell responses to AZD1222 COVID-19 vaccine. Assay: immunoSEQ multiplex PCR; the TCRdb copy retains only in-frame clones and omits some. The sample includes 150,000 to 200,000 clones, about nine tenths of them seen just once. The material sequenced was peripheral blood, taken on day 0 of AZD1222 vaccination. These receptors were taken from an adult in good health. Each CDR3 is given with its conserved first and last residue. The D gene is left open where the match is weak. Clone size, where shown, is once, few, many, or a class for clones that have expanded.

NA,TRBV5-3,NA,TRBJ2-7,CARSLVRILRAYEQYF,TGTGCCAGAAGCTTGGTTCGCATTCTAAGGGCCTACGAGCAGTACTTC
TRBD1,TRBV5-1,NA,TRBJ1-1,CASSPSGQTTEAFF,TGCGCCAGCAGCCCTTCGGGACAGACCACTGAAGCTTTCTTT
TRBD2,TRBV9,NA,TRBJ2-4,CASSAGLADSKNIQYF,TGTGCCAGCAGCGCGGGACTAGCGGACTCCAAAAACATTCAGTACTTC
NA,TRBV27,few,TRBJ1-2,CASSLSTGGNYGYTF,TGTGCCAGCAGTTTATCGACGGGTGGGAACTATGGCTACACCTTC
TRBD1,TRBV9,NA,TRBJ1-2,CASSVATGAAGGYTF,TGTGCCAGCAGCGTAGCGACAGGGGCCGCTGGTGGCTACACCTTC
TRBD1,TRBV5-1,few,TRBJ1-5,CASSQGTGVNQPQHF,TGCGCCAGCAGCCAGGGGACAGGCGTTAATCAGCCCCAGCATTTT
TRBD1,TRBV9,NA,TRBJ2-2,CASRDRGPANTGELFF,TGTGCCAGCAGGGACAGGGGGCCCGCGAACACCGGGGAGCTGTTTTTT
TRBD1,TRBV4-3,NA,TRBJ1-6,CASSQEDRGTSPLHF,TGCGCCAGCAGCCAAGAGGACAGGGGGACTTCACCCCTCCACTTT
NA,TRBV7-8,NA,TRBJ1-4,CASSLSLRGKREKLFF,TGTGCCAGCAGCTTAAGTTTACGGGGGAAAAGGGAAAAACTGTTTTTT
NA,TRBV10-3,NA,TRBJ1-2,CAISERDPTGYTF,TGTGCCATCAGTGAAAGGGACCCTACGGGCTACACCTTC
TRBD2,TRBV30,NA,TRBJ2-5,CAWSQRAGRQETQYF,TGTGCCTGGAGTCAGAGAGCGGGGAGACAAGAGACCCAGTACTTC
TRBD1,TRBV6-2/TRBV6-3,NA,TRBJ1-2,CASSYRGQGSYTF,TGTGCCAGCAGTTACCGAGGACAGGGGAGCTACACCTTC
NA,TRBV6-4,NA,TRBJ2-7,CASSALAGYEQYF,TGTGCCAGCAGTGCCCTAGCCGGCTACGAGCAGTACTTC
NA,TRBV9,NA,TRBJ1-2,CASSVILGADGYTF,TGTGCCAGCAGCGTAATTCTGGGCGCGGATGGCTACACCTTC
NA,TRBV25-1,NA,TRBJ2-7,CASSESSQSYEQYF,TGTGCCAGCAGTGAATCCAGTCAGAGCTACGAGCAGTACTTC
NA,TRBV29-1,NA,TRBJ2-7,CSVAQGLLVEQYF,TGCAGCGTCGCACAGGGACTCCTGGTAGAGCAGTACTTC
TRBD1,TRBV7-2,NA,TRBJ2-5,CASSLSPGQGQETQYF,TGTGCCAGCAGCTTGTCCCCGGGACAGGGCCAAGAGACCCAGTACTTC
TRBD2,TRBV9,NA,TRBJ2-5,CASSVASGGASETQYF,TGTGCCAGCAGCGTTGCTAGCGGGGGGGCCTCGGAGACCCAGTACTTC
TRBD1,TRBV6-1,NA,TRBJ1-5,CASSEEGTGGQPQHF,TGTGCCAGCAGTGAGGAAGGGACAGGGGGCCAGCCCCAGCATTTT
TRBD1,TRBV6-1,NA,TRBJ2-4,CASSDQRTGEVAKNIQYF,TGTGCCAGCAGTGACCAAAGGACAGGAGAGGTGGCCAAAAACATTCAGTACTTC
NA,TRBV15,NA,TRBJ1-4,CATGRGSSDEKLFF,TGTGCCACCGGGCGAGGCAGCTCGGATGAAAAACTGTTTTTT
NA,TRBV5-4,NA,TRBJ1-2,CASSLIQGGYTF,TGTGCCAGCAGCTTGATTCAGGGAGGCTACACCTTC
NA,TRBV19,NA,TRBJ1-5,CASNLGATYQPQHF,TGTGCCAGTAACCTGGGGGCTACCTATCAGCCCCAGCATTTT
TRBD2,TRBV6-1,NA,TRBJ2-3,CASSEERGSTDTQYF,TGTGCCAGCAGTGAGGAGCGGGGGTCCACAGATACGCAGTATTTT
TRBD2,TRBV4-1,once,TRBJ2-5,CASSQEAGGRETQYF,TGCGCCAGCAGCCAAGAGGCGGGGGGGCGCGAGACCCAGTACTTC
NA,TRBV6-6,NA,TRBJ1-1,CASSYGKTEAFF,TGTGCCAGCAGTTACGGGAAAACTGAAGCTTTCTTT
NA,TRBV29-1,NA,TRBJ1-1,CSVGQSGSTEAFF,TGCAGCGTAGGTCAATCGGGGAGCACTGAAGCTTTCTTT
TRBD1,TRBV9,NA,TRBJ1-3,CASSGTGGVDTIYF,TGTGCCAGCAGCGGGACAGGGGGTGTGGACACCATATATTTT
NA,TRBV23-1,once,TRBJ1-2,CASGGAGRYGYTF,TGCGCCAGCGGTGGTGCGGGCAGATATGGCTACACCTTC
NA,TRBV27,NA,TRBJ1-1,CASSWGANTEAFF,TGTGCCAGCAGTTGGGGGGCTAACACTGAAGCTTTCTTT
NA,TRBV11-2,NA,TRBJ2-2,CASSWNTGELFF,TGTGCCAGCAGCTGGAACACCGGGGAGCTGTTTTTT
NA,TRBV6-4,NA,TRBJ2-2,CASSVDGGGTGELFF,TGTGCCAGCAGTGTGGACGGGGGTGGCACCGGGGAGCTGTTTTTT
NA,TRBV12-5,NA,TRBJ1-3,CASGLVREGDLSGNTIYF,TGTGCTAGTGGTTTGGTACGTGAAGGGGATCTCTCTGGAAACACCATATATTTT
TRBD2,TRBV29-1,NA,TRBJ2-4,CSVKGLAPPWWYF,TGCAGCGTCAAGGGACTAGCCCCCCCTTGGTGGTACTTC
NA,TRBV7-2,NA,TRBJ1-5,CASSANNQPQHF,TGTGCCAGCAGCGCGAACAATCAGCCCCAGCATTTT
NA,TRBV6-2/TRBV6-3,NA,TRBJ1-1,CASSYGRLNTEAFF,TGTGCCAGCAGTTACGGACGATTGAACACTGAAGCTTTCTTT
NA,TRBV7-9,once,TRBJ1-2,CASSAMAVNPNYGYTF,TGTGCCAGCAGCGCCATGGCAGTCAACCCTAACTATGGCTACACCTTC
NA,TRBV3-1/TRBV3-2,NA,TRBJ1-5,CASSAPGAGQPQHF,TGTGCCAGCAGTGCCCCGGGCGCGGGTCAGCCCCAGCATTTT
NA,TRBV2,NA,TRBJ1-6,CASRVDLSPLHF,TGTGCCAGCAGGGTGGATCTTTCACCCCTCCACTTT
TRBD1,TRBV18,once,TRBJ1-4,CASSPRQGPNEKLFF,TGTGCCAGCTCCCCAAGACAGGGCCCTAATGAAAAACTGTTTTTT
NA,TRBV7-3,NA,TRBJ2-3,CASSLTPDSSTDTQYF,TGTGCCAGCAGCTTAACCCCTGACAGTAGCACAGATACGCAGTATTTT
TRBD2,TRBV14,once,TRBJ2-7,CASSQRGQAGVHEQYF,TGTGCCAGCAGCCAAAGGGGACAAGCGGGGGTACACGAGCAGTACTTC
TRBD2,TRBV20-1,NA,TRBJ2-5,CSASRTGGTQETQYF,TGCAGTGCTAGTCGGACGGGGGGGACTCAAGAGACCCAGTACTTC
NA,TRBV2,NA,TRBJ2-4,CASSWDTLAKNIQYF,TGTGCCAGCAGCTGGGACACCCTAGCCAAAAACATTCAGTACTTC
TRBD1,TRBV19,NA,TRBJ1-5,CASSTGQAGGQPQHF,TGTGCCAGTAGTACCGGACAGGCAGGGGGTCAGCCCCAGCATTTT
NA,TRBV10-3,NA,TRBJ2-7,CAIRGTAGDEQYF,TGTGCCATCAGGGGGACCGCCGGTGACGAGCAGTACTTC
TRBD1,TRBV19,once,TRBJ1-4,CASTSVQGGEKLFF,TGTGCCAGTACCTCGGTCCAGGGGGGGGAAAAACTGTTTTTT
NA,TRBV19,NA,TRBJ1-4,CASSITPEGEKLFF,TGTGCCAGTAGTATTACCCCGGAGGGTGAAAAACTGTTTTTT
TRBD2,TRBV13,NA,TRBJ2-3,CASSSGLAGAWGDTQYF,TGTGCCAGCAGCTCCGGACTAGCGGGGGCGTGGGGAGATACGCAGTATTTT
NA,TRBV7-8,NA,TRBJ1-2,CASSISGLEYGYTF,TGTGCCAGCAGCATATCCGGGCTGGAGTATGGCTACACCTTC
TRBD1,TRBV12-3/TRBV12-4,NA,TRBJ1-1,CATLSGGYTEAFF,TGTGCCACCTTGTCAGGGGGCTACACTGAAGCTTTCTTT
NA,TRBV2,NA,TRBJ2-2,CASRFDMNTGELFF,TGTGCCAGCAGGTTTGATATGAACACCGGGGAGCTGTTTTTT
NA,TRBV27,NA,TRBJ1-5,CASRTNTGNQPQHF,TGTGCCAGCAGGACCAATACAGGGAACCAGCCCCAGCATTTT
NA,TRBV3-1/TRBV3-2,NA,TRBJ2-7,CASSQRPGPYEQYF,TGTGCCAGCAGCCAACGACCCGGCCCCTACGAGCAGTACTTC